Each of the 18 T cell receptor beta chains below was sequenced from the same sample in a study of blood T cells in healthy people across ages (dated by TCRdb to between 2014 and 2017). The library was produced with 5' RACE. Sequencing used an Illumina HiSeq 2500. A second roughly 7 to 11 cycle PCR used a sample-barcoded 5' primer and a J-beta primer mix. TCRdb redid the processing of the public reads, applying fastp at Q25 and MiXCR, and retained in-frame beta chains. Each entry merges the rows of one CDR3 protein and shows their most common DNA and genes. Here the sample has about 2 million distinct CDR3 sequences; around half occur a single time. Roughly 2% of the sample belongs to the ten largest clones. Sequencing used blood. The receptors here all came from a middle-aged woman in good health.

Notes on this clonotype: One end of the junction is discordant with germline, which a read error may explain. This chain joins TRBV7-7 and TRBJ2-1, with TRBD2 matching 10 bases. The CDR3 has 18 amino acids. Germline loops: CDR1 SSHAT, CDR2 FNYEAQ (reference sequence). CDR3 DNA: TGTGCTAGCAGCTTAGTCCCAGCGGGGGGGCTTGGAGACAATGAGCAGTTCTTC. Protein: CASSLVPAGGLGDNEQFF.

In this sample, this clonotype turned up a few times. J is TRBJ2-3 and V is TRBV20-1, with 12 nucleotides matching TRBD2. Germline V gives CDR1 DFQATT, CDR2 SNEGSKA (reference sequence). There are 12 residues in the CDR3. V shed 8 bases and J 7 bases; nucleotides not matched to a gene: 4. The CDR3 sequence: CSPGTSGYTQYF. CDR3 DNA sequence: TGCAGTCCGGGGACTAGCGGGTATACGCAGTATTTT.

The V gene is TRBV5-1, the J gene TRBJ2-1, with a possible D match to TRBD2 (5 bases). The germline V and J ends were trimmed by 3 bases and 10 bases, with 11 bases remaining between them. CDR1 is SGHRS, CDR2 YFSETQ, per germline. The CDR3 is 12 amino acids. CDR3 region: CASSSLLDEQFF. CDR3 in DNA: TGCGCCAGCAGCTCCTTACTAGACGAGCAGTTCTTC.

This clonotype was detected a few times. The V call is TRBV4-2, the J call TRBJ2-7; TRBD2 matches 7 bases. J gave up 4 bases and V 1 base, and 7 bases lay outside the gene matches. CDR3 size: 15 residues. Germline V gene lookup returns CDR1 LGHNA and CDR2 YNFKEQ. CDR3 protein: CASSQGETSRYEQYF. CDR3 DNA: TGTGCCAGCAGCCAAGGTGAGACTAGCAGATACGAGCAGTACTTC.

The J gene is TRBJ2-1, the V gene TRBV7-2; 7 nucleotides agree with TRBD2. The CDR3 is 13 residues long. The trim removed 4 bases at V and 10 bases at J, leaving 7 bases unmatched. The V gene's germline CDR1 is SGHTA and CDR2 FQGNSA. As DNA, the CDR3 is TGTGCCAGCAGCTCGATGACTAGCCGCGAGCAGTTCTTC. It yields the protein CASSSMTSREQFF.

The chain links TRBV5-6 to TRBJ2-5; D possibly corresponds to TRBD1 (6 bases). The CDR3 length is 17 residues. Germline V CDR1 and CDR2: SGHDT, YYEEEE. Trimming shortened V by 1 base and J by 0 bases, and 16 bases separated the two germline ends. The CDR3 DNA is TGTGCCAGCAGCTTGAGGGGAGCAGGGGCTAACCAAGAGACCCAGTACTTC. Residues: CASSLRGAGANQETQYF. The full variable domain, its missing parts supplied by reference TRBV5-6 and TRBJ2-5, is DAGVTQSPTHLIKTRGQQVTLRCSPKSGHDTVSWYQQALGQGPQFIFQYYEEEERQRGNFPDRFSGHQFPNYSSELNVNALLLGDSALYLCASSLRGAGANQETQYFGPGTRLLVL.

This clonotype was picked up a small number of times. The V call is TRBV9, the J call TRBJ1-2; a possible D gene is TRBD1 (5 bases). This CDR3 is built from 16 residues. V was trimmed by 0 bases and J by 4 bases, leaving 16 bases between them. Looked up from germline, CDR1 is SGDLS and CDR2 is YYNGEE. The CDR3, as DNA: TGTGCCAGCAGCGTAGTAGGGGAGGCCGAGCTCTATGGCTACACCTTC. Its protein is CASSVVGEAELYGYTF. The full variable domain, with the rest looked up from reference TRBV9 and TRBJ1-2, is DSGVTQTPKHLITATGQRVTLRCSPRSGDLSVYWYQQSLDQGLQFLIQYYNGEERAKGNILERFSAQQFPDLHSELNLSSLELGDSALYFCASSVVGEAELYGYTFGSGTRLTVV.

This clonotype was counted between two and nine times. This chain links TRBV7-2 with TRBJ2-3, with D possibly being TRBD2 (6 bases). CDR3 length equals 15 residues. V lost 5 bases and J 3 bases, leaving 15 bases between the germline ends. Looked up from germline, CDR1 is SGHTA and CDR2 is FQGNSA. CDR3 coding DNA: TGTGCCAGCAGCCCTCCGGGGGTACGTACAGATACGCAGTATTTT. This gives the protein CASSPPGVRTDTQYF.

This clonotype has just a few counts. The chain employs TRBV6-2 or TRBV6-3 and TRBJ1-2; D is unclear. Germline assignment: CDR1 MNHEY and CDR2 SVGEGT. CDR3 length equals 14 residues. Trimming removed 0 bases from V and 6 bases from J, with 11 bases in between. CDR3 sequence reads: CASSYSMAIHGYTF. CDR3 nucleotide sequence: TGTGCCAGCAGTTACTCGATGGCAATCCATGGCTACACCTTC.

This clonotype appeared a single time. J is TRBJ1-5 and V is TRBV15, with TRBD1 matching 8 bases. The V gene's germline CDR1 is LNHNV and CDR2 YYDKDF (reference sequence). Unmatched junction bases numbered 10, after V lost 5 bases and J lost 7 bases. The CDR3 extends over 15 amino acids. The CDR3 DNA sequence: TGTGCCACCAGCTTCGACACAGGGGGGGGGCAGCCCCAGCATTTT. It is translated as CATSFDTGGGQPQHF.

The chain uses TRBV6-2 or TRBV6-3 and TRBJ1-5, with D perhaps matching TRBD1 (5 bases). This CDR3 spans 11 amino acids. CDR1 is MNHEY, CDR2 SVGEGT, per germline. Trimming cost V 2 bases and J 9 bases, with 5 bases left between them. This chain's CDR3 is CASSYQGPQHF. The CDR3 DNA sequence: TGTGCCAGCAGTTACCAGGGGCCCCAGCATTTT.

This sequence joins TRBV20-1 and TRBJ1-5; possibly TRBD1 for D (5 bases). Germline CDR1 is DFQATT and CDR2 is SNEGSKA (reference sequence). The length of the CDR3 is 15 residues. V was shortened by 3 bases and J by 4 bases, with 16 bases between the two germline ends. The CDR3 DNA follows: TGCAGTGCTAGTATCCCCCAGGGTAGTAATCAGCCCCAGCATTTT. It translates to CSASIPQGSNQPQHF.

This clonotype was recorded many times. This chain links TRBV6-1 with TRBJ2-3, with 7 positions matching TRBD2. CDR1 is MNHNS, CDR2 SASEGT, per germline. The CDR3 sequence is 17 residues long. J gave up 0 bases and V 6 bases, and 12 bases lay outside the gene matches. CDR3 sequence (DNA): TGTGCCAGCAGCCCTACCTTGCTAGCGGCTAGCACAGATACGCAGTATTTT. Translation gives CASSPTLLAASTDTQYF.

The chain combines TRBV12-3 or TRBV12-4 with TRBJ1-5; D might be TRBD1 (5 bases). This CDR3 is 13 amino acids long. Trimming removed 3 bases from V and 7 bases from J, with 10 bases in between. The CDR3 nucleotides are TGTGCCAGCAGTTTTATGGGGGAGCAGCCCCAGCATTTT. Protein product: CASSFMGEQPQHF.

The V gene is TRBV7-8, the J gene TRBJ2-5, with D possibly TRBD1 on 6 matching bases. Looked up from germline, CDR1 is SGHVS and CDR2 is FQNEAQ. Trimming shortened V by 1 base and J by 1 base, and 10 bases separated the two germline ends. This CDR3 contains 15 residues. The CDR3 here is CASSLGHRVQETQYF. CDR3 nucleotide sequence: TGTGCCAGCAGCTTAGGACACAGGGTCCAAGAGACCCAGTACTTC.

The chain uses TRBV4-3 and TRBJ2-1, with D tentatively TRBD1 or TRBD2 (6 bases each). The CDR3 is made up of 17 amino acids. Trimming shortened V by 1 base and J by 5 bases, and 18 bases separated the two germline ends. In germline, CDR1 is LGHNA, CDR2 YSLEER. The chain's CDR3 is CASSQAPSRRGNNEQFF. The CDR3 bases are TGCGCCAGCAGCCAAGCTCCAAGTAGGAGGGGGAACAATGAGCAGTTCTTC.

The chain links TRBV28 to TRBJ1-2, with D perhaps matching TRBD1 (6 bases). This CDR3 has 16 amino acids. Germline assignment: CDR1 MDHEN and CDR2 SYDVKM. The ends were cut back, 6 bases at V and 3 bases at J, with 20 bases in the middle. CDR3 amino acids: CASSQREGGGDYGYTF. Here the CDR3 DNA reads TGTGCCAGCAGCCAACGGGAGGGGGGCGGGGACTATGGCTACACCTTC.

The rearrangement links TRBV6-2 or TRBV6-3 to TRBJ2-7; possible D gene TRBD1, 6 bases. The DNA matches TRBJ2-5 better at its end, which makes the J call doubtful. Germline CDR1 is MNHEY and CDR2 is SVGEGT. The CDR3 has 15 amino acids. CDR3 in amino acids: CASSYTTGRAETQYF. CDR3 DNA: TGTGCCAGCAGTTACACTACAGGGCGCGCGGAGACCCAGTACTTC.